These 26 T cell receptor beta chains were all obtained from the same sample, sequenced in a study of control samples from healthy donors and cancer patients. Here immunoSEQ multiplex PCR was the method, and the copy in TCRdb shows in-frame clones only, minus some. The sample has some 120,000 clones, about 93% seen once. The sample taken for sequencing was blood. The receptors were gathered from a man younger than 35 in good health.

The chain couples TRBV4-1 to TRBJ2-1; perhaps TRBD1 as D (6 bases). CDR1 is MGHRA, CDR2 YSYEKL, per germline. The CDR3 consists of 15 residues. V shed 2 bases and J shed 2 bases, with 10 bases lying between them. CDR3 bases: TGCGCCAGCAGCCAACGACAGGCTGCCTACAATGAGCAGTTCTTC. Residues: CASSQRQAAYNEQFF.

CDR3 sequence: CASSYSRNNNYGYTF. The CDR3, as DNA: TGTGCCAGCAGTTACTCGAGAAACAATAACTATGGCTACACCTTC. The chain is built from TRBV6-5 and TRBJ1-2; the D is unclear. Germline values: CDR1 MNHEY, CDR2 SVGAGI. The CDR3 runs to 15 residues. V was cut by 0 bases and J by 1 base, with 9 bases left in between.

The rearrangement uses TRBV12-3 or TRBV12-4 and TRBJ1-4; TRBD1 matches 8 bases. V was clipped by 5 bases and J by 12 bases; unmatched bases: 5. This CDR3 comprises 12 residues. In DNA form, the CDR3 reads TGTGCCAGCAGTATACACAGGGGGGAACTGTTTTTT. Its protein product is CASSIHRGELFF.

V usage is TRBV6-2 or TRBV6-3 and J usage is TRBJ2-7; unclear D gene. CDR1 is MNHEY and CDR2 is SVGEGT in the germline V gene. V shed 6 bases and J shed 3 bases, with 15 bases lying between them. CDR3 length equals 14 residues. CDR3 residues: CASSPGGQIYEQYV. CDR3 nucleotides: TGTGCCAGCAGCCCCGGTGGGCAGATCTACGAGCAGTACGTC.

The table lists this clone with a few counts. The chain carries TRBV7-9 and TRBJ2-7; D may be TRBD1 (6 bases). The CDR3 contains 12 residues. The V gene lost 7 bases and the J gene lost 7 bases, with 14 bases spanning the gap. Per the germline V gene, CDR1 is SEHNR and CDR2 is FQNEAQ (reference sequence). The CDR3 DNA is TGTGCCAGCACCGAAACAGGGCCTGAGCAGTACTTC. Protein: CASTETGPEQYF.

This chain joins TRBV6-5 and TRBJ2-7; TRBD2 is a possible D gene (6 bases). CDR1 MNHEY and CDR2 SVGAGI come from the germline V gene. The CDR3 sequence is 14 residues long. V gave up 2 bases and J gave up 1 base, with 9 bases separating them. DNA of the CDR3: TGTGCCAGCAGTTACGGGACTGATTCCTACGAGCAGTACTTC. The encoded protein is CASSYGTDSYEQYF.

The genes are TRBV6-6 and TRBJ2-7; TRBD1 aligns across 7 bases. The germline V gene encodes CDR1 MNHNY and CDR2 SVGAGI (reference sequence). The CDR3 totals 14 residues. V dropped 2 bases and J dropped 0; count of bases not matched to a gene: 1. CDR3 coding DNA: TGTGCCAGCAGTTACGGGGACAGCTCCTACGAGCAGTACGTC. Translated: CASSYGDSSYEQYV.

The V and J genes are TRBV15 and TRBJ2-1; D is possibly TRBD1 (6 bases). The germline V gene has CDR1 LNHNV and CDR2 YYDKDF (reference sequence). The CDR3 is made up of 17 amino acids. The V end lost 2 bases, the J end lost 3 bases, and 17 bases lay between the germline ends. CDR3 protein: CATSRSLGGSGYNEQFF. CDR3 in DNA: TGTGCCACCAGCAGATCGTTAGGGGGTAGTGGCTACAATGAGCAGTTCTTC.

V and J are TRBV7-9 and TRBJ2-3, with D perhaps given as TRBD1 or TRBD2 (6 bases each). V was shortened by 3 bases and J by 4 bases, with 11 bases between the two germline ends. Germline-derived CDR1 and CDR2 are SEHNR and FQNEAQ (reference sequence). The CDR3 sequence is 14 residues long. CDR3 sequence reads: CASSFLGGADTQYF. The CDR3, as DNA: TGTGCCAGCAGCTTCCTCGGGGGCGCAGATACGCAGTATTTT.

The chain uses TRBV6-1 and TRBJ2-3; D gene uncertain. Between the trimmed V and J ends, which lost 0 bases and 0 bases, there was a span of 13 bases. Looked up from germline, CDR1 is MNHNS and CDR2 is SASEGT. The CDR3 is 17 amino acids. CDR3 in amino acids: CASSEARTALSTDTQYF. The CDR3 DNA is TGTGCCAGCAGTGAAGCGCGAACGGCCCTCAGCACAGATACGCAGTATTTT.

This chain links TRBV12-3 or TRBV12-4 with TRBJ1-4; D gene unclear. The V end lost 7 bases, the J end lost 10 bases, and 10 bases lay between the germline ends. CDR3 length equals 11 residues. The CDR3 is CASINRGKLFF. The CDR3 nucleotides read TGTGCCAGCATCAACCGGGGAAAACTGTTTTTT.

This chain uses TRBV9 with TRBJ1-1; D ambiguous. Trimming removed 0 bases at V and 5 bases at J, with 14 bases between. CDR3 length: 15 amino acids. The germline V gene encodes CDR1 SGDLS and CDR2 YYNGEE. The CDR3 coding sequence is TGTGCCAGCAGCGTAGCATCCGGGAGTAAGACTGAAGCTTTCTTT. Translating it yields CASSVASGSKTEAFF.

The rearrangement links TRBV19 to TRBJ2-2, with D perhaps matching TRBD2 (6 bases). The V gene lost 6 bases and the J gene lost 1 base, with 9 bases spanning the gap. The CDR3 has 14 residues. Per the germline V gene, CDR1 is LNHDA and CDR2 is SQIVND (reference sequence). The CDR3 nucleotides read TGTGCCAGTAGGGGGGGAGGGAACACCGGGGAGCTGTTTTTT. Residues: CASRGGGNTGELFF.

Within the sample, this clone is medium-sized. The genes are TRBV5-5 and TRBJ1-3, with D uncertain. Germline loops: CDR1 SGHKS, CDR2 YYEKEE (reference sequence). The CDR3 consists of 16 residues. V lost 1 base and J 6 bases, leaving 17 bases between the germline ends. The CDR3 region is CASSLYESPYTNTIYF. CDR3 coding DNA: TGTGCCAGCAGCTTGTACGAGAGTCCGTATACAAACACCATATATTTT.

The genes are TRBV7-2 and TRBJ1-1; 9 nucleotides line up with TRBD1. The ends lost 5 bases at V and 4 bases at J; junction bases unmatched: 5. The CDR3 covers 14 residues. CDR1 is SGHTA and CDR2 is FQGNSA in the germline V gene. The CDR3 bases are TGTGCCAGCAGCCTTCGGGACAGGGCCACTGAAGCTTTCTTT. Translated: CASSLRDRATEAFF.

This clone has more than one count but fewer than ten. V is TRBV6-4 and J is TRBJ2-2, with D perhaps being TRBD1 or TRBD2 (6 bases each). This CDR3 contains 16 residues. Deletions cut 3 bases from V and 0 bases from J, with 11 bases between. The germline V gene encodes CDR1 MRHNA and CDR2 SNTAGT. The CDR3 is CASSEEGGSNTGELFF. In DNA, the CDR3 is TGTGCCAGCAGTGAAGAGGGGGGTTCGAACACCGGGGAGCTGTTTTTT.

This clone has more than one count but fewer than ten. The J gene is TRBJ2-1, the V gene TRBV2, with D possibly TRBD2 on 5 matching bases. Trimming stripped 7 bases from V and 6 bases from J, with 13 bases between. From germline, CDR1 is SNHLY and CDR2 FYNNEI. This CDR3 is 13 amino acids long. In DNA, the CDR3 is TGTGCCAGCATGCCTCTAGGGAGCAATGAGCAGTTCTTC. It is translated as CASMPLGSNEQFF.

The V call is TRBV7-8, the J call TRBJ2-3; the match to TRBD1 covers 9 bases. The J segment lost 4 bases and the V segment lost 5 bases, leaving 4 bases of the junction unmatched. The CDR3 loop spans 14 amino acids. The germline V gene has CDR1 SGHVS and CDR2 FQNEAQ. The CDR3 loop is CASSVGQGPDTQYF. Written as DNA, the CDR3 is TGTGCCAGCAGCGTAGGACAGGGGCCAGATACGCAGTATTTT.

In nucleotides, the CDR3 is TGTGCCAGCAGCTTGTGGGCAGAAGGAGCAGATACGCAGTATTTT. Protein sequence: CASSLWAEGADTQYF. The chain recombines TRBV5-5 with TRBJ2-3; D remains ambiguous. Looked up from germline, CDR1 is SGHKS and CDR2 is YYEKEE (reference sequence). The CDR3 sequence is 15 residues long. The V end was cut by 1 base, the J end by 4 bases, with 13 bases between.

The chain employs TRBV18 and TRBJ2-5, with TRBD2 as a possible D gene (5 bases). The germline CDR1 and CDR2 sequences are KGHSH and LQKENI. The V and J ends lost 6 bases and 4 bases respectively, with 18 bases between them. This CDR3 spans 15 amino acids. The CDR3 region has the DNA TGTGCCAGCTCCGTCGGCGGAGGAATGGTAGAGACCCAGTACTTC. Translating it yields CASSVGGGMVETQYF.

The chain joins TRBV28 to TRBJ2-7, with TRBD1 matching over 10 bases. The CDR3 is made up of 14 amino acids. CDR1 MDHEN and CDR2 SYDVKM come from the germline V gene. Trimming at V came to 3 bases and at J to 3 bases, leaving 2 bases not matched to a gene. The CDR3 bases are TGTGCCAGCAGTTTGCGGGACAGGGGCTACGAGCAGTACTTC. It translates to CASSLRDRGYEQYF. Looking up the rest from reference TRBV28 and TRBJ2-7 gives the full variable domain: DVKVTQSSRYLVKRTGEKVFLECVQDMDHENMFWYRQDPGLGLRLIYFSYDVKMKEKGDIPEGYSVSREKKERFSLILESASTNQTSMYLCASSLRDRGYEQYFGPGTRLTVT.

The chain carries TRBV25-1 and TRBJ1-2; D uncertain. The CDR3 covers 15 residues. Germline CDR1 reads MGHDK; CDR2 reads SYGVNS. V lost 5 bases, J lost 2 bases, and 15 bases lay in between. CDR3 region: CASSPRGEENYGYTF. The CDR3, as DNA: TGTGCCAGCAGTCCCCGTGGAGAGGAAAACTATGGCTACACCTTC.

The chain couples TRBV18 to TRBJ2-6; D remains unclear. Between the trimmed V and J ends, which lost 3 bases and 0 bases, there was a span of 6 bases. The CDR3 is 15 amino acids. Germline loops: CDR1 KGHSH, CDR2 LQKENI. CDR3 loop: CASSPAPSGANVLTF. CDR3 nucleotide sequence: TGTGCCAGCTCACCGGCTCCCTCTGGGGCCAACGTCCTGACTTTC. Using reference TRBV18 and TRBJ2-6 for the parts outside the CDR3, the full variable domain is NAGVMQNPRHLVRRRGQEARLRCSPMKGHSHVYWYRQLPEEGLKFMVYLQKENIIDESGMPKERFSAEFPKEGPSILRIQQVVRGDSAAYFCASSPAPSGANVLTFGAGSRLTVL.

The chain is built from TRBV28 and TRBJ1-2; TRBD1 might be the D (5 bases). The V end was cut by 3 bases, the J end by 0 bases, with 14 bases between. Germline CDR1 reads MDHEN; CDR2 reads SYDVKM. The CDR3 spans 16 residues. CDR3 loop: CASSFGRGTTNYGYTF. CDR3 sequence (DNA): TGTGCCAGCAGTTTCGGAAGGGGAACGACTAACTATGGCTACACCTTC.

The chain is built from TRBV28 and TRBJ2-1; TRBD1 aligns across 7 bases. The CDR3 contains 21 residues. With V trimmed by 0 bases and J by 3 bases, 20 bases remained unmatched. CDR1 MDHEN and CDR2 SYDVKM come from the germline V gene. CDR3 nucleotide sequence: TGTGCCAGCAGTTTATGGGGACGAGCGGTAGGGACAGCAACGGGCTACAATGAGCAGTTCTTC. Amino acid sequence: CASSLWGRAVGTATGYNEQFF.

This clone was found once. The chain recombines TRBV18 with TRBJ2-1, with D maybe TRBD1 (6 bases). V lost 3 bases and J 4 bases, leaving 25 bases between the germline ends. CDR1 is KGHSH, CDR2 LQKENI, per germline. This CDR3 contains 19 residues. The CDR3 sequence is CASSPFSPLLGQPYNEQFF. In DNA, the CDR3 is TGTGCCAGCTCACCTTTCAGTCCCCTTCTCGGACAGCCTTACAATGAGCAGTTCTTC.